These 15 T cell receptor beta chains originate from one sample sequenced in a study of blood T cells in healthy people across ages. Primers used in a second PCR of roughly 7 to 11 cycles were a sample-barcoded 5' primer and a J-beta primer mix. TCRdb processed the 5' RACE reads anew with MiXCR; each CDR3 protein has one entry. The sample contains 1.5 million to 2 million distinct CDR3 sequences, 28% of which appear only once. Material for sequencing was blood. The source of these receptors is a woman under 40 in good health.

The V and J genes are TRBV7-9 and TRBJ2-7; no definite D call. The CDR3 loop spans 15 amino acids. V lost 4 bases to trimming and J lost 4 bases, with 17 bases between them. Per germline, CDR1 SEHNR and CDR2 FQNEAQ (reference sequence). In nucleotides, the CDR3 is TGTGCCAGCAGCTCCGCCGATGTGATGGGGTACGAGCAGTACTTC. Its protein product is CASSSADVMGYEQYF.

This clonotype occurred a few times. The J gene is TRBJ2-1, the V gene TRBV30, with D possibly being TRBD1 or TRBD2 (5 bases each). V was pared by 1 base and J by 5 bases, with 6 bases between. Germline-derived CDR1 and CDR2 are GTSNPN and SVGIG (reference sequence). The CDR3 consists of 12 residues. The CDR3 region is CAWSGGNNEQFF. Here the CDR3 DNA reads TGTGCCTGGAGTGGGGGGAACAATGAGCAGTTCTTC. Complete variable domain (other parts from reference TRBV30 and TRBJ2-1): SQTIHQWPATLVQPVGSPLSLECTVEGTSNPNLYWYRQAAGRGLQLLFYSVGIGQISSEVPQNLSASRPQDRQFILSSKKLLLSDSGFYLCAWSGGNNEQFFGPGTRLTVL.

The DNA of the CDR3 is TGCGCCAGCAGCTTGGGGGACAGGGGAAGCACCGGGGAGCTGTTTTTT. Amino acid sequence: CASSLGDRGSTGELFF. The chain has TRBV5-1 and TRBJ2-2; TRBD1 aligns across 10 bases. The CDR3 is made up of 16 amino acids. V trimming: 0 bases; J trimming: 4 bases; junction bases outside the gene matches: 3. The V gene's germline CDR1 is SGHRS and CDR2 YFSETQ.

This clonotype was found a few times. This rearrangement joins TRBV20-1 to TRBJ2-1, with TRBD2 identical over 10 bases. The CDR3 contains 19 residues. The V segment lost 1 base and the J segment 0 bases; nucleotides outside the gene matches: 12. In germline, CDR1 is DFQATT, CDR2 SNEGSKA (reference sequence). The CDR3 region is CSARGRWTSGRSSYNEQFF. CDR3 DNA: TGCAGTGCTAGAGGGAGGTGGACTAGCGGTCGGAGCTCCTACAATGAGCAGTTCTTC.

Only a few counts were recorded for this clonotype. The chain couples TRBV7-9 to TRBJ2-1; weak D call: TRBD2 (6 bases). V was shortened by 5 bases and J by 10 bases, with 12 bases between the two germline ends. The CDR3 extends over 12 amino acids. Per germline, CDR1 SEHNR and CDR2 FQNEAQ (reference sequence). The CDR3 loop reads CASSGGLGEQFF. Here the CDR3 DNA reads TGTGCCAGCAGCGGGGGGTTGGGAGAGCAGTTCTTC.

There are a few counts of this clonotype. The junction does not match germline at one end; this may be a read error. V gene TRBV20-1 combines with J gene TRBJ1-4, with D maybe TRBD1 (5 bases). CDR1 and CDR2 (germline): DFQATT, SNEGSKA (reference sequence). There are 13 residues in the CDR3. CDR3 region: CSARGAVNEKLFF. The DNA for the CDR3 is TGCAGTGCGAGAGGGGCAGTGAACGAAAAACTGTTTTTT.

For this clonotype: One end of the junction is discordant with germline, which a read error may explain. The CDR3 DNA sequence: TGTGCCAGCACCGGGGACAGAAGCTCCTGCAATGAGCAGTTCTTC. It yields the protein CASTGDRSSCNEQFF. The rearrangement links TRBV7-6 to TRBJ2-1, with TRBD1 identical over 7 bases. The CDR3 totals 15 residues. The germline V gene has CDR1 SGHVS and CDR2 FNYEAQ.

This sequence joins TRBV7-2 and TRBJ2-3, with 9 bases fitting TRBD2. This CDR3 has 16 residues. Germline-derived CDR1 and CDR2 are SGHTA and FQGNSA. With V trimmed by 3 bases and J by 1 base, 5 bases remained unmatched. In nucleotides, the CDR3 is TGTGCCAGCAGCTTGTGGGGACTAGCCGGCACAGATACGCAGTATTTT. It specifies CASSLWGLAGTDTQYF.

This clonotype has a handful of counts. This chain uses TRBV24-1 with TRBJ1-2, with D unclear. The germline V gene has CDR1 KGHDR and CDR2 SFDVKD. There are 14 residues in the CDR3. Between the trimmed V and J ends, which lost 4 bases and 5 bases, there was a span of 13 bases. CDR3 amino acids: CATSDPQEEYGYTF. CDR3 sequence (DNA): TGTGCCACCAGTGACCCCCAGGAAGAATATGGCTACACCTTC.

This clonotype has more than one count but fewer than ten. Being one base from a much bigger clone, this may be a read error. This chain connects TRBV5-5 to TRBJ2-3, with D perhaps matching TRBD1 (6 bases). Trimming stripped 2 bases from V and 4 bases from J, with 8 bases between. CDR3 length equals 13 residues. The germline V gene has CDR1 SGHKS and CDR2 YYEKEE (reference sequence). As DNA, the CDR3 is TGTGCCAGCAGCTTCAACAGGGCAGATACGCAGTATTTT. Its protein product is CASSFNRADTQYF.

This clonotype was detected only a few times. The rearrangement links TRBV7-3 to TRBJ2-7; 9 nucleotides agree with TRBD1. Germline assignment: CDR1 SGHTA and CDR2 FQGTGA. This CDR3 is 15 amino acids long. With V trimmed by 2 bases and J by 9 bases, 11 bases remained unmatched. The CDR3 here is CASSLWPETGGRQYF. The DNA for the CDR3 is TGTGCCAGCAGCTTATGGCCTGAGACAGGGGGACGGCAGTACTTC.

The genes are TRBV20-1 and TRBJ1-6, with 11 nucleotides matching TRBD1. Trimming took 5 bases from V and 10 from J; bases not matched to a gene: 4. Germline CDR1 and CDR2: DFQATT and SNEGSKA (reference sequence). The CDR3 is made up of 13 amino acids. The CDR3 DNA is TGCAGTGCTCGGACAGGGGGCCTATCACCCCTCCACTTT. Its translation is CSARTGGLSPLHF.

The J gene is TRBJ2-1, the V gene TRBV7-2; D may correspond to TRBD1 or TRBD2 (5 bases each). Germline-derived CDR1 and CDR2 are SGHTA and FQGNSA. V was trimmed by 1 base and J by 7 bases, leaving 11 bases between them. The CDR3 is 14 amino acids. The CDR3 region is CASSLDGRENEQFF. The CDR3 nucleotides are TGTGCCAGCAGCTTAGACGGCAGGGAGAATGAGCAGTTCTTC.

V and J are TRBV6-5 and TRBJ2-3; 8 bases fit TRBD2. The V gene end was trimmed by 8 bases and the J gene end by 5 bases; junction bases not matched to a gene: 15. Germline V gene data show CDR1 as MNHEY and CDR2 as SVGAGI. The length of the CDR3 is 16 residues. The CDR3 reads CASSTPRGGSRDTQYF. For the CDR3, the DNA is TGTGCCAGCTCCACCCCACGGGGGGGCTCGAGAGATACGCAGTATTTT.

The J gene is TRBJ1-5, the V gene TRBV7-2, with 8 positions matching TRBD1. The CDR3 contains 16 residues. The germline gives CDR1 SGHTA, CDR2 FQGNSA. V trimming: 5 bases; J trimming: 5 bases; junction bases outside the gene matches: 11. The CDR3 bases are TGTGCCAGCAGCCCAGACGGGACAGGTCAATATCAGCCCCAGCATTTT. It translates to CASSPDGTGQYQPQHF.